This T cell receptor (beta chain) was sequenced in a study of T-cell reconstitution after alpha-beta-depleted transplantation in children. Molecular barcoding with unique molecular identifiers was used for the TCRbeta library. One entry per CDR3 protein results from TCRdb running MiXCR on the PCR reads. The sample consists of 200,000 to 250,000 distinct CDR3 sequences, roughly 9% of them appearing once. Per germline, CDR1 LNHDA and CDR2 SQIVND (reference sequence). There are 15 residues in the CDR3. Losses at the gene ends were 4 bases for V and 4 bases for J; bases not matched to a gene: 8. Material: PBMCs from the stem cell graft donor, obtained from the stem cell graft. The chain joins TRBV19 to TRBJ1-1; TRBD1 matches at 8 bases. This receptor was taken from a human donor who donated a stem cell graft to a child with acute lymphoblastic leukemia. The CDR3 sequence is CASSKTQGVGTEAFF. CDR3 DNA: TGTGCCAGTAGTAAGACACAGGGGGTAGGCACTGAAGCTTTCTTT. The full variable domain, completed using reference TRBV19 and TRBJ1-1, is DGGITQSPKYLFRKEGQNVTLSCEQNLNHDAMYWYRQDPGQGLRLIYYSQIVNDFQKGDIAEGYSVSREKKESFPLTVTSAQKNPTAFYLCASSKTQGVGTEAFFGQGTRLTVV.